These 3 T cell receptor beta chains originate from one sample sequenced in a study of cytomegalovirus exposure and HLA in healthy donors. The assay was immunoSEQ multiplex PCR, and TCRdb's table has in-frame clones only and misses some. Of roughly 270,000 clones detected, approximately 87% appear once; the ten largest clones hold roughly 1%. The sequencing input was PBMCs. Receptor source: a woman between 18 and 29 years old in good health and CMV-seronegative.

CDR3 nucleotides: TGCAGCGGGACCCAGCGGGGGGGTATTGGCAAAAACATTCAGTACTTC. Translating gives CSGTQRGGIGKNIQYF. The V call is TRBV29-1, the J call TRBJ2-4; 10 bases fit TRBD2. The V gene's germline CDR1 is SQVTM and CDR2 ANQGSEA. Trimming removed 7 bases from V and 3 bases from J; junction bases left unmatched: 12. The CDR3 is made up of 16 amino acids.

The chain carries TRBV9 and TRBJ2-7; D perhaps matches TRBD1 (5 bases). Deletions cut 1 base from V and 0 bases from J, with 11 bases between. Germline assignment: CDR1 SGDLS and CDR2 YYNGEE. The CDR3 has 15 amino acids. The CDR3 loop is CASSVQPGSSYEQYF. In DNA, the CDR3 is TGTGCCAGCAGCGTACAGCCAGGGTCCTCCTACGAGCAGTACTTC.

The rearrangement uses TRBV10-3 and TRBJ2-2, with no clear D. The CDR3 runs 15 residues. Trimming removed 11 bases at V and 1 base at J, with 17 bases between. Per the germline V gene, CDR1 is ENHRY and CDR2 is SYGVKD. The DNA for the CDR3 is TGTGCCTCCGCCCAGAGGCCTGAGAACACCGGGGAGCTGTTTTTT. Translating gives CASAQRPENTGELFF.